This is a list of T cell receptor beta chains from one sample in a study of radiotherapy plus CTLA-4 blockade in lung cancer. The assay was immunoSEQ multiplex PCR, and TCRdb's table has in-frame clones only and misses some. The profile shows 75,000 to 100,000 clones, about 91% of them singletons. The material was peripheral blood, obtained from a patient treated with radiotherapy plus ipilimumab. The receptors derive from a human donor with non-small cell lung cancer that progressed on radiotherapy plus ipilimumab. Both conserved end residues are part of each CDR3. A D gene is named only where the DNA matches it firmly. Only some rows state a clone size, as once, few, many or a class for expanded clones.

clone_size	v_call	j_call	d_call	cdr3_aa	cdr3_nt
NA	TRBV6-5	TRBJ1-3	NA	CASMGEISGNTIYF	TGTGCCAGTATGGGGGAGATCTCTGGAAACACCATATATTTT
NA	TRBV2	TRBJ1-2	TRBD1	CASRPGTGGIYGYTF	TGTGCCAGCCGACCCGGGACAGGGGGCATCTATGGCTACACCTTC
NA	TRBV14	TRBJ2-2	NA	CASSQGILAGWRTGELFF	TGTGCCAGCAGCCAAGGCATCCTAGCTGGGTGGAGGACCGGGGAGCTGTTTTTT
NA	TRBV2	TRBJ2-2	TRBD2	CASSGRLAGTGELFF	TGTGCCAGCAGTGGTCGACTAGCGGGCACCGGGGAGCTGTTTTTT
NA	TRBV27	TRBJ2-6	NA	CASSPGTPSGANVLTF	TGTGCCAGCAGTCCCGGGACACCGTCTGGGGCCAACGTCCTGACTTTC
NA	TRBV27	TRBJ1-1	NA	CASSIRRQSPGEAFF	TGTGCCAGCAGTATCCGCCGACAGTCGCCCGGGGAAGCTTTCTTT
NA	TRBV28	TRBJ2-2	TRBD1	CASTRQGVTGELFF	TGTGCCAGCACCAGACAGGGGGTGACCGGGGAGCTGTTTTTT
NA	TRBV29-1	TRBJ1-1	TRBD1	CSARQGSIEAFF	TGCAGCGCCAGACAGGGGAGCATTGAAGCTTTCTTT
NA	TRBV6-4	TRBJ2-1	TRBD1	CASSDSGTGGYNEQFF	TGTGCCAGCAGTGATTCCGGGACAGGGGGCTACAATGAGCAGTTCTTC
once	TRBV5-4	TRBJ2-6	NA	CASPIIVPDKSRANVLTF	TGTGCCAGCCCAATTATCGTACCAGACAAAAGTCGGGCCAACGTCCTGACTTTC
NA	TRBV30	TRBJ1-2	NA	CAWRGELGYTF	TGTGCCTGGAGAGGGGAGCTGGGCTACACCTTC
NA	TRBV27	TRBJ2-1	NA	CASSPPPGDRSYNEQFF	TGTGCCAGCAGTCCACCCCCAGGGGACCGCTCCTACAATGAGCAGTTCTTC
NA	TRBV25-1	TRBJ2-7	NA	CASSEGGGVAYEQYF	TGTGCCAGCAGTGAAGGTGGGGGAGTGGCCTACGAGCAGTACTTC
NA	TRBV7-2	TRBJ2-1	NA	CASSPRARSPYNEQFF	TGTGCCAGCAGCCCCCGCGCCCGAAGCCCCTACAATGAGCAGTTCTTC
NA	TRBV5-1	TRBJ2-5	NA	CASSLTGKGETQYF	TGCGCCAGCAGCTTAACTGGCAAGGGAGAGACCCAGTACTTC
NA	TRBV7-7	TRBJ1-5	TRBD1	CSVEQGDGGPQHF	TGTTCTGTCGAACAGGGGGATGGGGGGCCCCAGCATTTT
NA	TRBV7-9	TRBJ2-7	NA	CASRLQGSGDYEQYF	TGTGCCAGCAGACTCCAGGGGTCTGGAGATTACGAGCAGTACTTC
NA	TRBV18	TRBJ2-1	TRBD1	CASSPTGQGEQFF	TGTGCCAGCTCACCGACGGGACAGGGCGAGCAGTTCTTC
NA	TRBV7-3	TRBJ2-1	TRBD2	CASSPLAGENNEQFF	TGTGCCAGCAGCCCACTAGCGGGGGAGAACAATGAGCAGTTCTTC
NA	TRBV2	TRBJ1-1	NA	CASSRNPPTMNTEAFF	TGTGCCAGCAGCAGAAATCCCCCTACTATGAACACTGAAGCTTTCTTT
NA	TRBV5-1	TRBJ2-7	TRBD2	CASSAAGAYEQYF	TGCGCCAGCAGCGCAGCGGGAGCCTACGAGCAGTACTTC
NA	TRBV10-3	TRBJ1-3	NA	CAISEQGVYGNTIYF	TGTGCCATCAGTGAGCAGGGAGTCTATGGAAACACCATATATTTT